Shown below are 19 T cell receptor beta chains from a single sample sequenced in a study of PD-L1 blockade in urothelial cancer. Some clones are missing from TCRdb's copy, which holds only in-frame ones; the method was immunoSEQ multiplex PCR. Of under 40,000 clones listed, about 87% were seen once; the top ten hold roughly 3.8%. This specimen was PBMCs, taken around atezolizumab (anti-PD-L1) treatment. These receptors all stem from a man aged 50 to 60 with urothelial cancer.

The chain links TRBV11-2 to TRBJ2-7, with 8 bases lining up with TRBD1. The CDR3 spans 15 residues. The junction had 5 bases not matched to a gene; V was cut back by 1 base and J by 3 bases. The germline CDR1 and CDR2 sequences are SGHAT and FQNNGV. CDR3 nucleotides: TGTGCCAGCAGCTTAGGGCAGGGGGCGAACTACGAGCAGTACTTC. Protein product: CASSLGQGANYEQYF.

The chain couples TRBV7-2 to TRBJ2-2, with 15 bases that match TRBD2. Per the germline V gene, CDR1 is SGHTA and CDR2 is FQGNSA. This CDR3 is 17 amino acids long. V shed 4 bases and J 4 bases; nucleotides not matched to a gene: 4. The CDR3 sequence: CASSSGLAGGVTGELFF. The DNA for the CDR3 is TGTGCCAGCAGCTCCGGACTAGCGGGGGGGGTCACCGGGGAGCTGTTTTTT.

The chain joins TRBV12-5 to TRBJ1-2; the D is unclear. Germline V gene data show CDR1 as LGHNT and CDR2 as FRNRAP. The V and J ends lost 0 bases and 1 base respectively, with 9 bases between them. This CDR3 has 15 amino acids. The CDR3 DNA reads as TGTGCTAGTGGTTTGGTACTCGGCGGTAACTATGGCTACACCTTC. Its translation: CASGLVLGGNYGYTF.

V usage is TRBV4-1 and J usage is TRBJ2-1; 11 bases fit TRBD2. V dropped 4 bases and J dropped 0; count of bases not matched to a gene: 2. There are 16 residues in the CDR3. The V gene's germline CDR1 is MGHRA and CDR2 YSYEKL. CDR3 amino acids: CASSPTSGSSYNEQFF. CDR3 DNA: TGCGCCAGCAGCCCCACTAGCGGGAGCTCCTACAATGAGCAGTTCTTC.

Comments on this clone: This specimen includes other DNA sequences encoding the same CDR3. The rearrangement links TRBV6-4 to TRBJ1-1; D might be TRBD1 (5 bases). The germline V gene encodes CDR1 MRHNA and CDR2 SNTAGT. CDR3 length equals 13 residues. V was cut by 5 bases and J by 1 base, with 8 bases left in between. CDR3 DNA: TGTGCCAGCAGTTTAACAGGGAACACTGAAGCTTTCTTT. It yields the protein CASSLTGNTEAFF.

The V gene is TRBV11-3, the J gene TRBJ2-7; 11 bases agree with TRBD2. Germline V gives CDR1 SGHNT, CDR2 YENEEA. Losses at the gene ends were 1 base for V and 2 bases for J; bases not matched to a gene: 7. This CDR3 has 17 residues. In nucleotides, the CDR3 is TGTGCCAGCAGCTTAGGAGGTAGCGGGAGGGAGGCCTACGAGCAGTACTTC. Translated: CASSLGGSGREAYEQYF. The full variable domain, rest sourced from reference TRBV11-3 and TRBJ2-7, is EAGVVQSPRYKIIEKKQPVAFWCNPISGHNTLYWYLQNLGQGPELLIRYENEEAVDDSQLPKDRFSAERLKGVDSTLKIQPAELGDSAVYLCASSLGGSGREAYEQYFGPGTRLTVT.

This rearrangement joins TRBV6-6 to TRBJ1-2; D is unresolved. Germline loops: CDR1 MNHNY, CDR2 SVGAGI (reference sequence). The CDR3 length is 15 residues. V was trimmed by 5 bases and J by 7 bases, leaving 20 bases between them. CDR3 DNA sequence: TGTGCCAGCAGTCCTTACATCGGGGAAGGCCCTGGCTACACCTTC. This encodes CASSPYIGEGPGYTF.

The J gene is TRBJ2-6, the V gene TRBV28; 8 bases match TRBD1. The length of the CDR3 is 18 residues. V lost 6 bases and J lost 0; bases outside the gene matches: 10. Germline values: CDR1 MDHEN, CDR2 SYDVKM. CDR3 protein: CASRADRGPASGANVLTF. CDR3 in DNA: TGTGCCAGCAGGGCCGACAGGGGCCCAGCCTCTGGGGCCAACGTCCTGACTTTC.

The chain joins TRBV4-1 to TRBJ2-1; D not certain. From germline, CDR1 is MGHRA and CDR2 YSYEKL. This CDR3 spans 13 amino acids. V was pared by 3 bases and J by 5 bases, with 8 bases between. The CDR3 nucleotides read TGCGCCAGCAGCCAGGCCATCCACAATGAGCAGTTCTTC. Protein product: CASSQAIHNEQFF.

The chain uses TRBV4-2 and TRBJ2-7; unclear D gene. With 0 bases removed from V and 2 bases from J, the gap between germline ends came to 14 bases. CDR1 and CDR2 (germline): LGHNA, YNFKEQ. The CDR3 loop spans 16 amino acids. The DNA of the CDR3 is TGTGCCAGCAGCCAAGAAGAGCGACGAGGTACCTACGAGCAGTACTTC. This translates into CASSQEERRGTYEQYF.

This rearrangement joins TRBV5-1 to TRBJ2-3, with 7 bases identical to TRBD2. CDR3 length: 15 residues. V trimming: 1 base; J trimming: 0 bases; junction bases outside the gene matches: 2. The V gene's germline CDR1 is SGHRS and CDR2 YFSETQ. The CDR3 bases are TGCGCCAGCAGCTTGACTAGCGCGAGCACAGATACGCAGTATTTT. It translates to CASSLTSASTDTQYF.

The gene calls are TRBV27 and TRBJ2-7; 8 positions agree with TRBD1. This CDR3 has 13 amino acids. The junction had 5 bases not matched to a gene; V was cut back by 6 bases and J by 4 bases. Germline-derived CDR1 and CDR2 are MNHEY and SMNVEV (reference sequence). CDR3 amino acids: CASSRQGYYEQYF. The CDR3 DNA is TGTGCCAGCAGCCGACAGGGGTATTACGAGCAGTACTTC.

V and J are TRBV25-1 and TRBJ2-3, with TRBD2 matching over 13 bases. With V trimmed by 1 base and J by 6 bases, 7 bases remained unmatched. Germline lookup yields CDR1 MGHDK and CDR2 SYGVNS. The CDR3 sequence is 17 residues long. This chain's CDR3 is CASSEFSLAGGGDTQYF. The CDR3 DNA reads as TGTGCCAGCAGTGAATTCTCACTAGCGGGAGGGGGGGATACGCAGTATTTT.

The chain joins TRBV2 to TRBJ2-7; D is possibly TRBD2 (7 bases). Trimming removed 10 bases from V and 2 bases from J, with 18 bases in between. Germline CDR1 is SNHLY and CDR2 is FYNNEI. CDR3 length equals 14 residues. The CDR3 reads CATEGGHLPYEQYF. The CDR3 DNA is TGTGCCACAGAGGGGGGGCACCTCCCCTACGAGCAGTACTTC.

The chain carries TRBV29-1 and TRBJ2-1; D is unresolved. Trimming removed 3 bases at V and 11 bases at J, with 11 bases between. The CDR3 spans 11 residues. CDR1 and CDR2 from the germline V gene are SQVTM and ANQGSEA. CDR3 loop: CSVEVSGKQFF. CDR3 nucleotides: TGCAGCGTTGAGGTTTCGGGTAAGCAGTTCTTC.

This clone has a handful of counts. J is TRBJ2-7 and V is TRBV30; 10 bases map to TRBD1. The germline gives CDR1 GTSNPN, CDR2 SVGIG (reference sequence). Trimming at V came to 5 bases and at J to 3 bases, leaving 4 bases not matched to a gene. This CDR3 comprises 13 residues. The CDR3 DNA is TGTGCCTGGGTCCGGGACAGGGGCTACGAGCAGTACTTC. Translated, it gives CAWVRDRGYEQYF.

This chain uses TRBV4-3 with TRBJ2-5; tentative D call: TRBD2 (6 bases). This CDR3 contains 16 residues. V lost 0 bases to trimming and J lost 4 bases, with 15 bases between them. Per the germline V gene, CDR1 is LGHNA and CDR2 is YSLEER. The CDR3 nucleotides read TGCGCCAGCAGCCAAGAAGATCGGCTAGCGAGAGAGACCCAGTACTTC. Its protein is CASSQEDRLARETQYF.

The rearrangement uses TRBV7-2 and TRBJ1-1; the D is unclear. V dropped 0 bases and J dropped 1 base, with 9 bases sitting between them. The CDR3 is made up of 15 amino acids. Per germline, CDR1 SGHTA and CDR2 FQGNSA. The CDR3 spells CASSLASGGNTEAFF. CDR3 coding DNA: TGTGCCAGCAGCTTAGCATCAGGAGGGAACACTGAAGCTTTCTTT.

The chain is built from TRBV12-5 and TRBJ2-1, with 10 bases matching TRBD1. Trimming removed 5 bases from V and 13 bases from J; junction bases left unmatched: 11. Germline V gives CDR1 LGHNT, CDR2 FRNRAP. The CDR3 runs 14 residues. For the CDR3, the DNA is TGTGCTAGTGGTCCCGGGGACAGGGGAATAATCCAGTTCTTC. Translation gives CASGPGDRGIIQFF.